This T cell receptor beta chain is from a study of breast tumors, draining lymph nodes, adjacent tissues. Germline values: CDR1 SGHNT, CDR2 YYREEE (reference sequence). V lost 4 bases, J lost 2 bases, and 5 bases stayed unmatched. This CDR3 has 14 residues. TCRdb called the multiplex PCR reads again in MiXCR, with one record for every CDR3 protein. Of roughly 120,000 distinct CDR3 sequences listed, just under 20% are singletons. As concerns this clonotype: Its specificity is unknown.

Study conclusions and caveats: Compared with lymph nodes, tumors were less diverse; compared with nontumor tissue, more.

Axillary draining lymph nodes of breast cancer patients supplied the node samples. The chain combines TRBV5-4 with TRBJ2-5, with TRBD1 identical over 7 bases. The sequence was collected from a female donor with breast cancer. Some clones in this sample may be carry-over from other donors' samples. Sequencing was performed on axillary lymph node tissue. The CDR3 loop reads CASSTGTDQETQYF. The CDR3 nucleotides are TGTGCCAGCAGCACAGGGACAGATCAAGAGACCCAGTACTTC. The whole variable domain, remainder taken from reference TRBV5-4 and TRBJ2-5, is ETGVTQSPTHLIKTRGQQVTLRCSSQSGHNTVSWYQQALGQGPQFIFQYYREEENGRGNFPPRFSGLQFPNYSSELNVNALELDDSALYLCASSTGTDQETQYFGPGTRLLVL.